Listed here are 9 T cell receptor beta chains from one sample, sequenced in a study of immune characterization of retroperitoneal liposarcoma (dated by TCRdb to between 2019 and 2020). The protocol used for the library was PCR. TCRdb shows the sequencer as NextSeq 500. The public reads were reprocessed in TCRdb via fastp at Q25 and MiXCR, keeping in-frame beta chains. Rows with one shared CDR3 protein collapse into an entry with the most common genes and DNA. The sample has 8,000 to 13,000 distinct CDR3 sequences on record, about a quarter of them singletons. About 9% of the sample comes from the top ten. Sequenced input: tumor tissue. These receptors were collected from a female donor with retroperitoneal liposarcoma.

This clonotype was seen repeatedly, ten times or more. The CDR3: CASSPWGTGLNEQFF. In DNA, the CDR3 is TGTGCCAGCAGCCCCTGGGGGACAGGGTTAAATGAGCAGTTCTTC. This chain joins TRBV7-3 and TRBJ2-1; TRBD1 matches 9 bases. V lost 5 bases and J lost 7; bases outside the gene matches: 9. The CDR3 runs to 15 residues. The germline V gene has CDR1 SGHTA and CDR2 FQGTGA.

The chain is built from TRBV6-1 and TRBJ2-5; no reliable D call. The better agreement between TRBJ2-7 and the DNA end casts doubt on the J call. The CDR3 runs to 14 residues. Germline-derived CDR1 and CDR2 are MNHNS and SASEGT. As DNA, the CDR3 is TGTGCCAGCAGTGAAGACGTACGATCCTACGAGCAGTACTTC. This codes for CASSEDVRSYEQYF.

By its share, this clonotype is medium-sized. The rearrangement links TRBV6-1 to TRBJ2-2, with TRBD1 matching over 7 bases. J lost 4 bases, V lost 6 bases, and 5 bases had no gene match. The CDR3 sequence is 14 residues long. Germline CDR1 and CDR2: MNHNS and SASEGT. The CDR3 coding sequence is TGTGCCAGCAGCTACAGGGGTCGCACCGGGGAGCTGTTTTTT. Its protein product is CASSYRGRTGELFF.

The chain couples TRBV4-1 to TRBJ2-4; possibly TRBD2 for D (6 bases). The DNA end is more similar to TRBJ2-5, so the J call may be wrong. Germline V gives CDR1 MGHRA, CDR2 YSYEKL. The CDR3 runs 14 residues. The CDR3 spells CASSSWDLQETQYF. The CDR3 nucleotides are TGCGCCAGCAGCTCATGGGACTTGCAAGAGACCCAGTACTTC.

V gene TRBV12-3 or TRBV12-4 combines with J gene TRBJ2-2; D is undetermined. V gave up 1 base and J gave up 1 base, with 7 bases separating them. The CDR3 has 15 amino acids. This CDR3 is CASSLGQVNTGELFF. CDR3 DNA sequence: TGTGCCAGCAGTTTAGGGCAGGTGAACACCGGGGAGCTGTTTTTT.

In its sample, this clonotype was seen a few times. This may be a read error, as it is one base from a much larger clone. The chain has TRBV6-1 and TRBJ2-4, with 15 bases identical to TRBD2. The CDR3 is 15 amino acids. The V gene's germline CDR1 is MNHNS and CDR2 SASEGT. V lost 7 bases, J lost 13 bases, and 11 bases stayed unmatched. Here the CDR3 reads CASTLRTSGRGEQYF. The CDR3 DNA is TGTGCCAGCACCCTAAGGACTAGCGGGAGGGGGGAGCAGTACTTC.

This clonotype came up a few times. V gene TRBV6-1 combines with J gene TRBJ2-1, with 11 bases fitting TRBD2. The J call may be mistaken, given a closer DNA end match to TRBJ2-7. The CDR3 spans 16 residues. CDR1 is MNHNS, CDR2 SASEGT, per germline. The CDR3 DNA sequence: TGTGCCAGCAGAAAAACTAGCGGGAGCTCCTACAATGAGCAGTACTTC. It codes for CASRKTSGSSYNEQYF.

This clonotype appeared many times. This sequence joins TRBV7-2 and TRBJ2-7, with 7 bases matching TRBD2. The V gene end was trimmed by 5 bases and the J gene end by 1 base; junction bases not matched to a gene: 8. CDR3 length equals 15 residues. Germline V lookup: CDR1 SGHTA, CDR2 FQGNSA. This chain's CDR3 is CASSITSAASYEQYF. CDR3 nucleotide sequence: TGTGCCAGCAGCATTACTAGCGCGGCGTCCTACGAGCAGTACTTC. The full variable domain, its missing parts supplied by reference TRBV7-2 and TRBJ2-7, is GAGVSQSPSNKVTEKGKDVELRCDPISGHTALYWYRQSLGQGLEFLIYFQGNSAPDKSGLPSDRFSAERTGGSVSTLTIQRTQQEDSAVYLCASSITSAASYEQYFGPGTRLTVT.

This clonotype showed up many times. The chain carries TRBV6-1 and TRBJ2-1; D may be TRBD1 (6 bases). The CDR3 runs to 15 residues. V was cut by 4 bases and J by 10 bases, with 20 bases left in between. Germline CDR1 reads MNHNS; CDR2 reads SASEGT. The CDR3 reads CASSAGQSFSYEQFF. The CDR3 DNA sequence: TGTGCCAGCAGTGCCGGACAGTCGTTTTCCTACGAGCAGTTCTTC.